Below are 8 T cell receptor beta chains sequenced from a single sample in a study of blood T cells in healthy people across ages. Primed by a sample-barcoded 5' primer and a J-beta primer mix, a second PCR proceeded for roughly 7 to 12 cycles. Via MiXCR, TCRdb re-called the 5' RACE reads, giving one row per CDR3 protein. The data contain some 900,000 distinct CDR3 sequences, about 30% of them singletons. The sequenced sample was blood. Every receptor here comes from an elderly woman in good health.

Many counts were recorded for this clonotype. The chain joins TRBV5-1 to TRBJ2-7, with a tentative D call TRBD1 (5 bases). Germline CDR1 is SGHRS and CDR2 is YFSETQ. The V and J ends lost 2 bases and 3 bases respectively, with 15 bases between them. The CDR3 loop spans 15 amino acids. The CDR3 sequence is CASSLTGAANYEQYF. The DNA for the CDR3 is TGCGCCAGCAGCTTAACTGGGGCCGCCAACTACGAGCAGTACTTC.

This clonotype was counted many times. The chain has TRBV6-2 or TRBV6-3 and TRBJ2-7, with D possibly TRBD2 on 5 matching bases. V lost 2 bases and J lost 6, with 8 bases in between. Germline CDR1 MNHEY, CDR2 SVGEGT. CDR3 length: 12 amino acids. The CDR3: CASSYLRGEQYF. DNA of the CDR3: TGTGCCAGCAGTTACCTTCGGGGCGAGCAGTACTTC.

In regard to this clonotype: At one end, the junction sequence differs from germline, possibly due to a read error. The chain combines TRBV24-1 with TRBJ2-3, with 7 bases matching TRBD2. The CDR3 spans 13 residues. Germline CDR1 KGHDR, CDR2 SFDVKD. In nucleotides, the CDR3 is TGTACCACCAGTGATTCTAAGCGGGGCACGCAGTATTTT. Protein sequence: CTTSDSKRGTQYF.

This rearrangement joins TRBV2 to TRBJ1-2, with unresolved D. From germline, CDR1 is SNHLY and CDR2 FYNNEI. This CDR3 is 13 amino acids long. V dropped 6 bases and J dropped 0 bases, with 8 bases sitting between them. CDR3 DNA sequence: TGTGCCAGCAGCCCCGTTTCTAACTATGGCTACACCTTC. It specifies CASSPVSNYGYTF.

The chain joins TRBV20-1 to TRBJ2-3; D is possibly TRBD2 (6 bases). The CDR3 totals 13 residues. Looked up from germline, CDR1 is DFQATT and CDR2 is SNEGSKA (reference sequence). Trimming stripped 6 bases from V and 2 bases from J, with 12 bases between. The DNA of the CDR3 is TGCAGTGCCTCGGGACTTCCCACAGATACGCAGTATTTT. The encoded protein is CSASGLPTDTQYF.

This clonotype was counted between two and nine times. An end of the junction differs from the germline gene, which may be a read error. The chain combines TRBV20-1 with TRBJ1-5; a weak D match, TRBD1 (6 bases). The germline CDR1 and CDR2 sequences are DFQATT and SNEGSKA (reference sequence). The CDR3 totals 15 residues. The DNA of the CDR3 is TGCAGTGCTAGGAACCAAGCGGGGGGCAATCAGCCTCAGCATTTT. Its translation is CSARNQAGGNQPQHF.

Points on this clonotype: It may be a read error: a sequence one base away is much more abundant. The gene calls are TRBV11-2 and TRBJ2-7; 7 bases align to TRBD1. Germline trimming cut 3 bases from V and 3 bases from J; bases unmatched to any gene: 8. The CDR3 totals 15 residues. Per germline, CDR1 SGHAT and CDR2 FQNNGV. CDR3 residues: CASSLRTGTVYEQYF. CDR3 bases: TGTGCCAGCAGCTTGAGGACCGGGACAGTCTACGAGCAGTACTTC.

This clonotype was recorded many times. This chain joins TRBV12-3 or TRBV12-4 and TRBJ2-7; D remains ambiguous. V shed 5 bases and J shed 6 bases, with 8 bases lying between them. This CDR3 is built from 11 residues. The CDR3 sequence: CASSLYREQYF. As DNA, the CDR3 is TGTGCCAGCAGTCTCTACCGCGAGCAGTACTTC.